This TCR beta chain was captured in a study of regulatory T cells in long-lasting Graves disease. Study results and caveats: TCR diversity was lower in persistent Graves' patients than in newly diagnosed ones.

This clonotype was found many times. What it binds is not known. Both iRepertoire HTBI primers and Arm-PCR of CDR3 regions were used to build the TCR beta libraries. TCRdb re-called the multiplex PCR reads through MiXCR, storing one row per CDR3 protein. The sample includes under 300,000 distinct CDR3 sequences, around 20% seen only once; the top ten take roughly 13%. Noted time point: newly diagnosed GD, antithyroid drugs for less than 3 months. There was RNA extracted from PBMCs, and the TCR library was made from it. The junction had 3 bases not matched to a gene; V was cut back by 3 bases and J by 7 bases. From germline, CDR1 is KGHSH and CDR2 LQKENI. The CDR3 has 14 amino acids.

This TCR derives from a female donor with Graves disease. The chain carries TRBV18 and TRBJ2-1; 10 nucleotides align to TRBD1. Sequenced material: peripheral blood mononuclear cells (PBMCs), taken at new diagnosis, from a patient treated with antithyroid drugs. CDR3: CASSPRQGANEQFF. The CDR3 DNA follows: TGTGCCAGCTCACCTAGACAGGGGGCGAATGAGCAGTTCTTC.